This TCR beta chain was retrieved from a study of regulatory T cells in long-lasting Graves disease. Study-level points and caveats: The TCR repertoire of persistent Graves' patients was less diverse than that of newly diagnosed ones. Repertoires from persistent disease leaned toward TRBV28, TRBJ1-2 and TRBJ2-5.

Building of the TCR beta libraries involved iRepertoire HTBI primers and Arm-PCR of CDR3 regions. TCRdb analysed the multiplex PCR reads with MiXCR anew, one entry per CDR3 protein. The repertoire holds hundreds of thousands of distinct CDR3 sequences, with 15% to 20% as singletons. On this clonotype: Its antigen is not known.

The time point is: newly diagnosed GD, antithyroid drugs for less than 3 months. PBMCs provided the RNA from which the TCR library was made. The CDR3 consists of 15 residues. V was clipped by 7 bases and J by 5 bases; unmatched bases: 13. Germline CDR1 reads SGHRS; CDR2 reads YFSETQ. The same data also went into a second study, on T cells in Graves' hyperthyroidism and ophthalmopathy.

The sequence derives from a woman in her twenties or thirties with Graves disease. The V call is TRBV5-1, the J call TRBJ2-7; 9 bases line up with TRBD1. Specimen: peripheral blood mononuclear cells (PBMCs), collected at new diagnosis, from a patient treated with antithyroid drugs. CDR3 sequence: CASSPGTGFSHEQYF. DNA of the CDR3: TGCGCCAGCTCTCCCGGGACAGGGTTTTCCCACGAGCAGTACTTC. Variable domain in full (rest from reference TRBV5-1 and TRBJ2-7): KAGVTQTPRYLIKTRGQQVTLSCSPISGHRSVSWYQQTPGQGLQFLFEYFSETQRNKGNFPGRFSGRQFSNSRSEMNVSTLELGDSALYLCASSPGTGFSHEQYFGPGTRLTVT.